This T cell receptor (beta chain) appears in the sequencing data of a study of blood T cell repertoires in COVID-19. Background on the study: Sites across the United States, Italy and Spain contributed samples from acute and convalescent COVID-19.

Sequenced by immunoSEQ multiplex PCR; TCRdb stores in-frame clones only, minus some. The table shows around 40,000 clones, with about nine tenths occurring only once. The CDR3 extends over 15 amino acids. The V gene's germline CDR1 is SEHNR and CDR2 FQNEAQ (reference sequence). Trimming cost V 0 bases and J 8 bases; bases outside gene matches: 7. This sequence originates from a human donor in a cohort sampled during active COVID-19. The sample comprised peripheral blood. The chain links TRBV7-9 to TRBJ1-2; the match to TRBD1 covers 9 bases. The CDR3: CASSLAGQGPSGYTF. The CDR3 region has the DNA TGTGCCAGCAGCTTAGCGGGACAGGGCCCTTCGGGCTACACCTTC.